A selection of T cell receptor beta chains follows, all from one sample in a study of T cells in Graves' hyperthyroidism and ophthalmopathy. Via MiXCR, TCRdb re-called the multiplex PCR reads, giving one row per CDR3 protein. The table shows some 570,000 distinct CDR3 sequences, with 14% occurring only once. The specimen was blood. The receptor set was obtained from a woman between 18 and 30 years old with Graves' ophthalmopathy. Each CDR3 is given with its conserved first and last residue. Fields, in order: V gene, J gene, CDR3 protein.

TRBV6-6	TRBJ2-3	CASSYRVTGLAEYF
TRBV27	TRBJ2-3	CASSLVQTDTQYF
TRBV30	TRBJ2-7	CARSRTGPSYEQYF
TRBV5-8	TRBJ1-5	CASSAGVQPQHF
TRBV12-3/TRBV12-4	TRBJ1-2	CASSLGIDPDYGYTF
TRBV6-1	TRBJ1-4	CASSLDSATNEKLFF
TRBV12-3/TRBV12-4	TRBJ1-1	CASGPRVLNTEAFF
TRBV2	TRBJ1-2	CASSGTRARDGYTF
TRBV11-2	TRBJ2-7	CASSEGLAGKAYF
TRBV27	TRBJ2-2	CASSLRQGAPAGELFF
TRBV7-2	TRBJ1-6	CASSSGQLLRSPLHF
TRBV2	TRBJ2-1	CASSEVAPRVNNEQFF
TRBV7-8	TRBJ2-1	CASSPPDNEQFF
TRBV20-1	TRBJ2-3	CSAVGLAIDTQYF
TRBV30	TRBJ2-7	CAWSRTGAYEQYF
TRBV2	TRBJ1-2	CASSPRGAGYTF
TRBV20-1	TRBJ1-4	CSARERVGEANEKLFF
TRBV24-1	TRBJ2-1	CPTSDLGGATMYNEQFF
TRBV18	TRBJ1-5	CASSPAENQPQHF
TRBV9	TRBJ2-1	CASSHGTGIYNEQFF
TRBV3-1	TRBJ1-2	CASSQDGLGGSYGYTF
TRBV5-1	TRBJ2-6	CASSSTEWVSGANVLTF
TRBV18	TRBJ2-7	CASSPPEGPYEQYF
TRBV19	TRBJ2-6	CASSMMEWGQGESGANVLTF
TRBV6-2/TRBV6-3	TRBJ2-5	CASSDNTGGQETQYF
TRBV16	TRBJ1-5	CASSQMGRENDQPQHF
TRBV29-1	TRBJ2-5	CSVVDRTQETQYF